Included here is one TCR beta chain sequence, with context. The data belong to a study of OX40 agonist ivuxolimab in advanced cancers. The protocol was immunoSEQ multiplex PCR, while the TCRdb copy is restricted to in-frame clones and leaves out a portion. The table lists 77,000 or so clones, about 93% of them singletons, with 0.25% to 0.35% in the top ten. Sample: CD4+ or CD8+ T cells sorted from blood, taken in a trial of the OX40 agonist ivuxolimab. This TCR was sampled from an adult with an advanced solid tumor such as melanoma, head and neck, liver or kidney cancer.

The CDR3 reads CASSPTAGAYEQYF. The CDR3 nucleotides are TGTGCCAGCAGCCCGACGGCGGGGGCCTACGAGCAGTACTTC. V and J are TRBV6-5 and TRBJ2-7; 7 bases match TRBD2. Germline-derived CDR1 and CDR2 are MNHEY and SVGAGI. This CDR3 has 14 residues. V was pared by 6 bases and J by 2 bases, with 7 bases of the junction left unmatched.